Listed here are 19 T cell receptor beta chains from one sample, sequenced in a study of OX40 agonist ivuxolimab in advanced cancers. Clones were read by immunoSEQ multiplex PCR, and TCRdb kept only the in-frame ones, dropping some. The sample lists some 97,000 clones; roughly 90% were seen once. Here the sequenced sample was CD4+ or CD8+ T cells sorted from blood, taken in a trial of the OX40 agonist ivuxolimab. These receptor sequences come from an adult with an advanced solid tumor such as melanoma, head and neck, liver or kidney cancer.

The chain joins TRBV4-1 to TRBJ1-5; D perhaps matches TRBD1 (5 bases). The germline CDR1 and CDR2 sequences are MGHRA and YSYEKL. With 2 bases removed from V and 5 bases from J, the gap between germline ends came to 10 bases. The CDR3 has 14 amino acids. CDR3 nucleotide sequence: TGCGCCAGCAGCCAATCGGGGACTGATCAGCCCCAGCATTTT. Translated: CASSQSGTDQPQHF.

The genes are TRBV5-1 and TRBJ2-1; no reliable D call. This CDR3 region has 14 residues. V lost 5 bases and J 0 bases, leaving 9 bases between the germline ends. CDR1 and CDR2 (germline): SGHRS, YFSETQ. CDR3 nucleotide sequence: TGCGCCAGCAGACTCACAGACTCCTACAATGAGCAGTTCTTC. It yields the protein CASRLTDSYNEQFF. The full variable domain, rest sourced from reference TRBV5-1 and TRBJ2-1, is KAGVTQTPRYLIKTRGQQVTLSCSPISGHRSVSWYQQTPGQGLQFLFEYFSETQRNKGNFPGRFSGRQFSNSRSEMNVSTLELGDSALYLCASRLTDSYNEQFFGPGTRLTVL.

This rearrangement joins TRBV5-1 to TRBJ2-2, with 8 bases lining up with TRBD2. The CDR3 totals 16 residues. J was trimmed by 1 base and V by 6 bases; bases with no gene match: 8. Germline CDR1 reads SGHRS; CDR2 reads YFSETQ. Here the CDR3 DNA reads TGCGCCAGCACGGTAGCGGGGTTACAGAACACCGGGGAGCTGTTTTTT. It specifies CASTVAGLQNTGELFF.

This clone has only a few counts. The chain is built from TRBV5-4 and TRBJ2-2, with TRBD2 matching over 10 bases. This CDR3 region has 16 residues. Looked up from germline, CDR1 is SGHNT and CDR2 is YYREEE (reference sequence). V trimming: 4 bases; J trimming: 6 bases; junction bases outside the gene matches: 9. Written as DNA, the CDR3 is TGTGCCAGCAGCGCTTCTAGCGGGAGTTTCGCCGGGGAGCTGTTTTTT. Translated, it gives CASSASSGSFAGELFF.

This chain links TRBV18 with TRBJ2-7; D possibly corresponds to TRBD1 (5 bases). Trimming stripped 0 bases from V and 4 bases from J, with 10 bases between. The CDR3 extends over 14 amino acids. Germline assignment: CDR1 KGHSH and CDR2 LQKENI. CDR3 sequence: CASSPPGLPYEQYF. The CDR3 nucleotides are TGTGCCAGCTCACCACCGGGGCTACCGTACGAGCAGTACTTC.

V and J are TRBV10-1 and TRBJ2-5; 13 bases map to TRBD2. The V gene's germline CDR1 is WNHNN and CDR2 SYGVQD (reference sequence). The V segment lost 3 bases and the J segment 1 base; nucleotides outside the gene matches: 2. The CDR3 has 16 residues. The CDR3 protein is CASSDTSGRAQETQYF. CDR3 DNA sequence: TGCGCCAGCAGTGATACTAGCGGGAGGGCCCAAGAGACCCAGTACTTC.

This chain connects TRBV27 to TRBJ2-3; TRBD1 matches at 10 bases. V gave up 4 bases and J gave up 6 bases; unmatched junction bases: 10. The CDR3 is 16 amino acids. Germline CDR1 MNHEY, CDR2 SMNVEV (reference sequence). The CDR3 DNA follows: TGTGCCAGCAGTTATCTGGGGACAGGGGCACAGGATACGCAGTATTTT. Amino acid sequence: CASSYLGTGAQDTQYF.

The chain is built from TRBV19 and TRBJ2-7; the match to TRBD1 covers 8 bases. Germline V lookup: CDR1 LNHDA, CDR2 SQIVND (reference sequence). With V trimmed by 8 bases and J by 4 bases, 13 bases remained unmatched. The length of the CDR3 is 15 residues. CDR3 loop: CASADTGTGLYEQYF. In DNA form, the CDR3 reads TGTGCCAGTGCCGACACCGGGACAGGTCTATACGAGCAGTACTTC.

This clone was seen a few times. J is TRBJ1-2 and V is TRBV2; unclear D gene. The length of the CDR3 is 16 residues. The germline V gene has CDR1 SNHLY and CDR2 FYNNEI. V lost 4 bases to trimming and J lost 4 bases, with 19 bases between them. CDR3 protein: CASSAKLTVSSYGYTF. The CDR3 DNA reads TGTGCCAGCAGTGCCAAATTGACCGTGAGTAGCTATGGCTACACCTTC.

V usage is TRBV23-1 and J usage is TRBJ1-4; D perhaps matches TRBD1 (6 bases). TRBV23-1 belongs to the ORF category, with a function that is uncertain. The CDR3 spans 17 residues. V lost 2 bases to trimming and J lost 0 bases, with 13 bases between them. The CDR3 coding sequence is TGCGCCAGCAGTCAAAACGAACAGGGTGCAACTAATGAAAAACTGTTTTTT. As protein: CASSQNEQGATNEKLFF.

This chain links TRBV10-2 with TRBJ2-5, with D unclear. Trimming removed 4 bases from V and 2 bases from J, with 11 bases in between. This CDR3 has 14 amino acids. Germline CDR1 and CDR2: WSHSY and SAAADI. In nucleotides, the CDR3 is TGCGCCAGCAGTGGGAATCGGGTACAAGAGACCCAGTACTTC. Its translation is CASSGNRVQETQYF.

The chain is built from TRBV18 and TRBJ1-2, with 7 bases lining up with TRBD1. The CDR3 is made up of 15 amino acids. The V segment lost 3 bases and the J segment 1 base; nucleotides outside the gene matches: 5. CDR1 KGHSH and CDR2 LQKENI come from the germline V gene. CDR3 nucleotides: TGTGCCAGCTCACCGAGGACAGGTGATAACTATGGCTACACCTTC. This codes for CASSPRTGDNYGYTF.

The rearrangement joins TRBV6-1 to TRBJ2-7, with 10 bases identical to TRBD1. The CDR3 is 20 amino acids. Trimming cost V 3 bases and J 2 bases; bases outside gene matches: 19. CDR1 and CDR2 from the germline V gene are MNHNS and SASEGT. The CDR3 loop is CASSDVILASWDRGPYEQYF. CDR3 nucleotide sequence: TGTGCCAGCAGTGACGTGATATTGGCGTCGTGGGACAGGGGCCCCTACGAGCAGTACTTC.

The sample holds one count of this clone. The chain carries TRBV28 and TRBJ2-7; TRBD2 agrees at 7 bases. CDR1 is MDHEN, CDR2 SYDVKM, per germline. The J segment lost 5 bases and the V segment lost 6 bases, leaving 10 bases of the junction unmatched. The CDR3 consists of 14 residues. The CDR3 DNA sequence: TGTGCCAGCAGCCCCGGGGGGTTGAACAACGAGCAGTACTTC. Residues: CASSPGGLNNEQYF.

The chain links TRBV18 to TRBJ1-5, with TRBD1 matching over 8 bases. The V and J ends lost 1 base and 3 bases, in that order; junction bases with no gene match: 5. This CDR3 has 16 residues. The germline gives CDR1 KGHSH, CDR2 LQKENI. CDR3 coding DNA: TGTGCCAGCTCACCACAAAGACAGGGGCCCAATCAGCCCCAGCATTTT. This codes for CASSPQRQGPNQPQHF.

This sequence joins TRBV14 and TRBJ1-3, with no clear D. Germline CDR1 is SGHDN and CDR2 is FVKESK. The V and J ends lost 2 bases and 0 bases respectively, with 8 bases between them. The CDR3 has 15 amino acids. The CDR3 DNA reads TGTGCCAGCAGCCAAAGACGGGGCTCTGGAAACACCATATATTTT. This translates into CASSQRRGSGNTIYF.

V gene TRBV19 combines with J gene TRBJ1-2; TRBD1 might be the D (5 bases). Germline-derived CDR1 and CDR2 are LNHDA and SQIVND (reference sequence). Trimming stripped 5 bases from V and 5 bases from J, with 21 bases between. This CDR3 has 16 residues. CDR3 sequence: CASSGDRGNLEYGYTF. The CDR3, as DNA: TGTGCCAGTAGTGGGGATCGGGGCAACCTAGAATATGGCTACACCTTC. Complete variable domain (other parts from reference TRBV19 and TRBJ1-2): DGGITQSPKYLFRKEGQNVTLSCEQNLNHDAMYWYRQDPGQGLRLIYYSQIVNDFQKGDIAEGYSVSREKKESFPLTVTSAQKNPTAFYLCASSGDRGNLEYGYTFGSGTRLTVV.

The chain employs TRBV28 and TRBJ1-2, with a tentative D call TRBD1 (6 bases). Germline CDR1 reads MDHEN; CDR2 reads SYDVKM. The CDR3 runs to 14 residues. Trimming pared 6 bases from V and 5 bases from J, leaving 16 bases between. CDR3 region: CASSPTGDHYGYTF. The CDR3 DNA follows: TGTGCCAGCAGCCCGACAGGAGATCATTATGGCTACACCTTC.

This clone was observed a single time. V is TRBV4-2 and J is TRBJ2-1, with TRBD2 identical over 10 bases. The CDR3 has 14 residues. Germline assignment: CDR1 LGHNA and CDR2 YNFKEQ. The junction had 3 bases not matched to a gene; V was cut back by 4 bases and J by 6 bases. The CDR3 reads CASSPSGRPNEQFF. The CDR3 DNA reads TGTGCCAGCAGCCCTAGCGGGAGACCCAATGAGCAGTTCTTC.